This record covers a single T cell receptor beta chain. Clones were sequenced by immunoSEQ multiplex PCR, and TCRdb holds only the in-frame ones, with some missing. The table has about 250,000 clones, about 91% seen once. CDR3 length equals 13 residues. CDR1 and CDR2 from the germline V gene are SGHRS and YFSETQ. V was pared by 1 base and J by 4 bases, with 9 bases between. This entry is derived from a study of blood T cell repertoires in COVID-19. The chain employs TRBV5-1 and TRBJ2-7, with D tentatively TRBD1 (5 bases). The sequencing sample was made of peripheral blood. The TCR comes from a woman aged 30 to 39 with COVID-19, enrolled during active disease. The CDR3 nucleotides are TGCGCCAGCAGCTTGAGGGGTCCTTACGAGCAGTACTTC. This translates into CASSLRGPYEQYF. Combining the CDR3 with reference TRBV5-1 and TRBJ2-7 gives the whole variable domain KAGVTQTPRYLIKTRGQQVTLSCSPISGHRSVSWYQQTPGQGLQFLFEYFSETQRNKGNFPGRFSGRQFSNSRSEMNVSTLELGDSALYLCASSLRGPYEQYFGPGTRLTVT.